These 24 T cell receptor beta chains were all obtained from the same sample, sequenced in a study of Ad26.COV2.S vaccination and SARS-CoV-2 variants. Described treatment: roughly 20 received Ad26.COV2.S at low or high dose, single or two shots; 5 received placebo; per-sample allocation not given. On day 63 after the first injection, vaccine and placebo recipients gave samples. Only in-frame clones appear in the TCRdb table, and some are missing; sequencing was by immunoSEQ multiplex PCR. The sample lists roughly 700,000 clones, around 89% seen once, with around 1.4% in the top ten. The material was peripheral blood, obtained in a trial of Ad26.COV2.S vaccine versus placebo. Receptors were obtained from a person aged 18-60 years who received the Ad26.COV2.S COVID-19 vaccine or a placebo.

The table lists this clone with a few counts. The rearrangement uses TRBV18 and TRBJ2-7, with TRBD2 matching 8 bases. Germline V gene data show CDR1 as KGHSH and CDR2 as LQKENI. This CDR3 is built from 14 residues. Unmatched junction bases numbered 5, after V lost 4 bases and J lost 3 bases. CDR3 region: CASSLGLEIYEQYF. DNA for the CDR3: TGTGCCAGCTCACTGGGACTAGAAATCTACGAGCAGTACTTC. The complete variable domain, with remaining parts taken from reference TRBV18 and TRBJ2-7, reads NAGVMQNPRHLVRRRGQEARLRCSPMKGHSHVYWYRQLPEEGLKFMVYLQKENIIDESGMPKERFSAEFPKEGPSILRIQQVVRGDSAAYFCASSLGLEIYEQYFGPGTRLTVT.

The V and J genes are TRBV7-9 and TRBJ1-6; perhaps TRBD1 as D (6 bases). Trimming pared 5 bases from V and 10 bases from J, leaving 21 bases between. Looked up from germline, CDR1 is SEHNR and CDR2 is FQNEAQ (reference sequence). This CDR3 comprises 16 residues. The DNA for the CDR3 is TGTGCCAGCAGCCCTATCGGCCGGGACACCCAATCACCCCTCCACTTT. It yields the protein CASSPIGRDTQSPLHF.

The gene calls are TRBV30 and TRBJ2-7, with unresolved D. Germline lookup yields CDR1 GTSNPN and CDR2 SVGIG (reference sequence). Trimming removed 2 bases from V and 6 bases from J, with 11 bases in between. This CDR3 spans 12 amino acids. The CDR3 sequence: CAWSLSSLEQYF. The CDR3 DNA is TGTGCCTGGAGTCTGAGTTCCCTCGAGCAGTACTTC. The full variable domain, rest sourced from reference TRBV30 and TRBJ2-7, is SQTIHQWPATLVQPVGSPLSLECTVEGTSNPNLYWYRQAAGRGLQLLFYSVGIGQISSEVPQNLSASRPQDRQFILSSKKLLLSDSGFYLCAWSLSSLEQYFGPGTRLTVT.

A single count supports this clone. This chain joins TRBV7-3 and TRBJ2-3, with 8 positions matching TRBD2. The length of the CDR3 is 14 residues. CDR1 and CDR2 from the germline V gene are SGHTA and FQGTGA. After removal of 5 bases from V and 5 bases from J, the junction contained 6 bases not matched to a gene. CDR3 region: CASSAAGGVDTQYF. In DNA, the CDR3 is TGTGCCAGCAGCGCGGCGGGGGGCGTAGATACGCAGTATTTT. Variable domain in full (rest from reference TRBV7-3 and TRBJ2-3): GAGVSQTPSNKVTEKGKYVELRCDPISGHTALYWYRQSLGQGPEFLIYFQGTGAADDSGLPNDRFFAVRPEGSVSTLKIQRTERGDSAVYLCASSAAGGVDTQYFGPGTRLTVL.

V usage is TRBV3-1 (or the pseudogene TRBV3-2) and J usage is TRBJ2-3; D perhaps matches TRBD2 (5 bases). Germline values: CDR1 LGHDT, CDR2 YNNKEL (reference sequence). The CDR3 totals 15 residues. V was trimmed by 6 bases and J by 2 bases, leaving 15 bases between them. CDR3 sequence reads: CASRLEGGFTDTQYF. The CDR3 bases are TGTGCCAGCAGGCTAGAGGGCGGCTTCACAGATACGCAGTATTTT.

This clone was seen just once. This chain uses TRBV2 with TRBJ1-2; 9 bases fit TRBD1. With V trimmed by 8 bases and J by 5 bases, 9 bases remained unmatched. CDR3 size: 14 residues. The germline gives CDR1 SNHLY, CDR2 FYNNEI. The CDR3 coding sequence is TGTGCCAGCTCACTGGGACAGGGAATTTATGGCTACACCTTC. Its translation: CASSLGQGIYGYTF.

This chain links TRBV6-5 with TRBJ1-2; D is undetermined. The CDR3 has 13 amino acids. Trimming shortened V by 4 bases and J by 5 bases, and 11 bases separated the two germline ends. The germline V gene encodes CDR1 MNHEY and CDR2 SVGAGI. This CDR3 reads CASSFRTPYGYTF. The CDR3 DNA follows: TGTGCCAGCAGTTTCCGCACTCCGTATGGCTACACCTTC.

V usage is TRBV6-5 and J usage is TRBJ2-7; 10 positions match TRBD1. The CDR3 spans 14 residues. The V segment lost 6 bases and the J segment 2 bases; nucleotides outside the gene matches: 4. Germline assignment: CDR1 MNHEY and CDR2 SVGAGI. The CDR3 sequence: CASRRDRGTYEQYF. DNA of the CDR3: TGTGCCAGCAGGAGGGACAGGGGAACCTACGAGCAGTACTTC.

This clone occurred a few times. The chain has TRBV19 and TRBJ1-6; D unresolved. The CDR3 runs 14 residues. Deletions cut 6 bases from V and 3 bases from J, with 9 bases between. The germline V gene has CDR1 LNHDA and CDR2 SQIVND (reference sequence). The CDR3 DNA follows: TGTGCCAGTAGGGAGGCTGACTATAATTCACCCCTCCACTTT. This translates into CASREADYNSPLHF.

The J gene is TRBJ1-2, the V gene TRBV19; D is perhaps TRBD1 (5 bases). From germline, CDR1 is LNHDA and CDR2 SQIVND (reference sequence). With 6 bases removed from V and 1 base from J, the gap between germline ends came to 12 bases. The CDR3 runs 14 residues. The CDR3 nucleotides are TGTGCCAGTAGGAAAGAGGGACTTAACTATGGCTACACCTTC. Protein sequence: CASRKEGLNYGYTF.

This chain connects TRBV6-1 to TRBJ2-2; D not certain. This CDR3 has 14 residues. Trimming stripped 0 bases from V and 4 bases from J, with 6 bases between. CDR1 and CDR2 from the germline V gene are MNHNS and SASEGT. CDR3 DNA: TGTGCCAGCAGTGAAGCACAGAGCACCGGGGAGCTGTTTTTT. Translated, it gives CASSEAQSTGELFF.

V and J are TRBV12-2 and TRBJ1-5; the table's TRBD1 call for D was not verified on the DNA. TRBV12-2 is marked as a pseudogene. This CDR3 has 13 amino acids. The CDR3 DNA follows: TGTGCAAGTGAACAGGGGAAAAATCAGCCCCAGCATTTT. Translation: CASEQGKNQPQHF.

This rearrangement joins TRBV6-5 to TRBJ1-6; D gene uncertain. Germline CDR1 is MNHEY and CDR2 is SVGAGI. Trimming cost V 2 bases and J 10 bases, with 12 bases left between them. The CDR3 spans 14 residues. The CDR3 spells CASSYRQLRSPLHF. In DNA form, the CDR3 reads TGTGCCAGCAGTTACAGGCAGCTGCGATCACCCCTCCACTTT.

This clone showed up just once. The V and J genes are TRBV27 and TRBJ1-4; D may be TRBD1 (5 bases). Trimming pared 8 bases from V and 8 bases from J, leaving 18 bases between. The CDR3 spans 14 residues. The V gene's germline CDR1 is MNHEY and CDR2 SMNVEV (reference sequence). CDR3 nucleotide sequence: TGTGCCAGCGCCCAGGGAGAGCTTCGGGAAAAACTGTTTTTT. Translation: CASAQGELREKLFF.

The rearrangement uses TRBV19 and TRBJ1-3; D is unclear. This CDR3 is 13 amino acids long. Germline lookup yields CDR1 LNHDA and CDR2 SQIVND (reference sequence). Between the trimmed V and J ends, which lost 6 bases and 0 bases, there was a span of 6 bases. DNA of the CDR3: TGTGCCAGTAGAGTGGGCTCTGGAAACACCATATATTTT. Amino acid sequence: CASRVGSGNTIYF.

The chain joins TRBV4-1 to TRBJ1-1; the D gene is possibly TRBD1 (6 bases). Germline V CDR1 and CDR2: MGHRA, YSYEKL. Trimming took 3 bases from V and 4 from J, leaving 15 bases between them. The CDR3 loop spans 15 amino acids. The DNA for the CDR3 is TGCGCCAGCAGCCAGGGGGGGCTCAGCGTCACTGAAGCTTTCTTT. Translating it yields CASSQGGLSVTEAFF.

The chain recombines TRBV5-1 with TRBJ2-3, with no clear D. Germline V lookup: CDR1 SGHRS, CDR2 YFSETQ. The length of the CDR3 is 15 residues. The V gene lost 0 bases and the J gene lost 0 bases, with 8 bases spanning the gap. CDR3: CASSLGLTSTDTQYF. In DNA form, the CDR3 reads TGCGCCAGCAGCTTGGGCCTTACTAGCACAGATACGCAGTATTTT.

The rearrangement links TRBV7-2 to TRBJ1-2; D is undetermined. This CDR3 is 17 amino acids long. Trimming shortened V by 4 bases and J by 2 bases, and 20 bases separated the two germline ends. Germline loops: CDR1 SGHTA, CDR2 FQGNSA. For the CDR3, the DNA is TGTGCCAGCAGCTCCAGGACCCGGGGAACGCCGAACTATGGCTACACCTTC. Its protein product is CASSSRTRGTPNYGYTF.

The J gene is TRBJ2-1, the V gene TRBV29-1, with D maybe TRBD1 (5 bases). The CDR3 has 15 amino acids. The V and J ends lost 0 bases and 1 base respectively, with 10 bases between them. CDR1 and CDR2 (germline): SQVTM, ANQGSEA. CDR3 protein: CSVEDWGRSYNEQFF. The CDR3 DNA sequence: TGCAGCGTTGAAGATTGGGGCAGATCCTACAATGAGCAGTTCTTC.

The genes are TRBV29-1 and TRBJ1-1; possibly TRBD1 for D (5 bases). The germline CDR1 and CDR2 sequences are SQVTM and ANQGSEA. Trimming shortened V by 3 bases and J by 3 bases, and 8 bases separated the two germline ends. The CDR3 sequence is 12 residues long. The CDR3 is CSVDRADTEAFF. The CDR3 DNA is TGCAGCGTTGACAGGGCGGACACTGAAGCTTTCTTT.

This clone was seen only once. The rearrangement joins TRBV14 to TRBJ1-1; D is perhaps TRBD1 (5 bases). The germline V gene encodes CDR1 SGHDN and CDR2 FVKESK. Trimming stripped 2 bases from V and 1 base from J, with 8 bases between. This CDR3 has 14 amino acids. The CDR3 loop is CASSQMGRNTEAFF. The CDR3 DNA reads TGTGCCAGCAGCCAAATGGGACGGAACACTGAAGCTTTCTTT.

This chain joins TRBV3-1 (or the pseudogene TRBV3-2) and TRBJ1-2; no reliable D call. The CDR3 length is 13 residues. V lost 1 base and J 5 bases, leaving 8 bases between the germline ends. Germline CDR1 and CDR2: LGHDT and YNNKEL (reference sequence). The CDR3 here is CASSQGWNYGYTF. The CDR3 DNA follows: TGTGCCAGCAGCCAAGGTTGGAATTATGGCTACACCTTC.

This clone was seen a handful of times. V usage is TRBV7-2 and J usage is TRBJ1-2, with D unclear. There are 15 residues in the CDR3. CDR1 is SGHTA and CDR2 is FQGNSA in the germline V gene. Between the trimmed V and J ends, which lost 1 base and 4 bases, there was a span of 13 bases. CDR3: CASSLGGQALYGYTF. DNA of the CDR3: TGTGCCAGCAGCTTAGGAGGTCAGGCCCTCTATGGCTACACCTTC.

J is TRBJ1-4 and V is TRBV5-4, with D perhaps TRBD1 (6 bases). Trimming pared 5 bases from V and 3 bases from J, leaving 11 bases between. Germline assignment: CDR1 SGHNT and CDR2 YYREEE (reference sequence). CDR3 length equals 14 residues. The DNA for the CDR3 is TGTGCCAGCAGTCTGAGGGGGGCTAATGAAAAACTGTTTTTT. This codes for CASSLRGANEKLFF.